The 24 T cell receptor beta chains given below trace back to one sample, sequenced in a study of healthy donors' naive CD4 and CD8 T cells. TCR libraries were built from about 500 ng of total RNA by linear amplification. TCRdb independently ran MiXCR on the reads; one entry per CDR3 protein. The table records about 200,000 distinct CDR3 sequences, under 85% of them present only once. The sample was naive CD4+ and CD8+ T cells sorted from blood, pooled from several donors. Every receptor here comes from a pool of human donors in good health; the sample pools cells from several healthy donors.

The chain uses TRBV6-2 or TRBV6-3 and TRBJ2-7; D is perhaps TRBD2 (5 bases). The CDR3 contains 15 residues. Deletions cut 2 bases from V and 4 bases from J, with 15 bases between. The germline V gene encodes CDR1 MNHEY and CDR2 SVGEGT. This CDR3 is CASSYGGLDLYEQYF. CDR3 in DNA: TGTGCCAGCAGTTACGGCGGACTCGACCTTTACGAGCAGTACTTC.

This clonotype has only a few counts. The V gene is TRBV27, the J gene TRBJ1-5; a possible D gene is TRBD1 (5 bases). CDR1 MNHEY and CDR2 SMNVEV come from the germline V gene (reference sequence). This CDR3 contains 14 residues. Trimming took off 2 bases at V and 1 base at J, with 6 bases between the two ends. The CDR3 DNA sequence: TGTGCCAGCAGTTTACAGGGAAGCAATCAGCCCCAGCATTTT. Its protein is CASSLQGSNQPQHF.

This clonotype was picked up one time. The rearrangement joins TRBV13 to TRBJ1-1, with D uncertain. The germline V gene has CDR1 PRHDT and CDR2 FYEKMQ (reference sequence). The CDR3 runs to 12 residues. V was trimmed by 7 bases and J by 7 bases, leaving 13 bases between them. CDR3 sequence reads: CASISPRSEAFF. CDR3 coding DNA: TGTGCCAGCATATCCCCCCGGAGTGAAGCTTTCTTT.

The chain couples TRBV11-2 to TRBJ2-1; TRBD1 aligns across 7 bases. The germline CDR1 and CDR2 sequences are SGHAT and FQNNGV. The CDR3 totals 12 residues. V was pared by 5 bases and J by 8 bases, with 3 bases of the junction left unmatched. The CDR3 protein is CASSPDRDEQFF. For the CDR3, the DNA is TGTGCCAGCAGCCCCGACAGGGATGAGCAGTTCTTC.

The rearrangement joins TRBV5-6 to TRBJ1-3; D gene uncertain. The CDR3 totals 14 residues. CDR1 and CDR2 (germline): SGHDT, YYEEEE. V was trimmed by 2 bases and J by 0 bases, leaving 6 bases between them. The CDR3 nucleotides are TGTGCCAGCAGCTTCCATGGCTCTGGAAACACCATATATTTT. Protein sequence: CASSFHGSGNTIYF.

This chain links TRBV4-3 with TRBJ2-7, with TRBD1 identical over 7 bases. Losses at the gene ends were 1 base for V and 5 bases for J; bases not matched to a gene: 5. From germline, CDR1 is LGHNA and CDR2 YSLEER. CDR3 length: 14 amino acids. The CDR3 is CASSQVPGGHEQYF. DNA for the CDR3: TGCGCCAGCAGCCAAGTCCCAGGGGGACACGAGCAGTACTTC.

The DNA for the CDR3 is TGTGCCAGCAGTTACAGCTGGGGACCAGTGAACACTGAAGCTTTCTTT. This sequence encodes CASSYSWGPVNTEAFF. V gene TRBV27 combines with J gene TRBJ1-1; TRBD1 might be the D (5 bases). CDR1 and CDR2 from the germline V gene are MNHEY and SMNVEV (reference sequence). The length of the CDR3 is 16 residues. The germline V and J ends were trimmed by 4 bases and 0 bases, with 15 bases remaining between them.

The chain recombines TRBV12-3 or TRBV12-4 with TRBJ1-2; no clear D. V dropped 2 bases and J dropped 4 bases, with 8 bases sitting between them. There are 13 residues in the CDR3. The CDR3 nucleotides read TGTGCCAGCAGTTTACAGCAGAGCTATGGCTACACCTTC. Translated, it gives CASSLQQSYGYTF.

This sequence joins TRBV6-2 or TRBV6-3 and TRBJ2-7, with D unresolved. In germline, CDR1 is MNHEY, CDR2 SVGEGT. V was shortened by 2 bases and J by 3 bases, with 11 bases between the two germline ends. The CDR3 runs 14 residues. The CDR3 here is CASSYEPPGYEQYF. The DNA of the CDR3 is TGTGCCAGCAGTTACGAACCCCCCGGCTACGAGCAGTACTTC.

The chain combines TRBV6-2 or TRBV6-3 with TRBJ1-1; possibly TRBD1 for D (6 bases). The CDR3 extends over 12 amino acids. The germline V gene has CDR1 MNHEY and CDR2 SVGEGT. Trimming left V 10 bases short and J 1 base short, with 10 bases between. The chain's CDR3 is CATLQGNTEAFF. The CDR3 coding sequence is TGTGCCACCCTACAGGGGAACACTGAAGCTTTCTTT.

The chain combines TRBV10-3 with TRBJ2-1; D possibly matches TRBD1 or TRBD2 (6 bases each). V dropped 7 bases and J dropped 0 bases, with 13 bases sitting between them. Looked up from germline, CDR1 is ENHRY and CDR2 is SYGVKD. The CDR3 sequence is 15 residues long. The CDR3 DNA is TGTGCCATCAAGGGGGGTCTAAGCTCCTACAATGAGCAGTTCTTC. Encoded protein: CAIKGGLSSYNEQFF.

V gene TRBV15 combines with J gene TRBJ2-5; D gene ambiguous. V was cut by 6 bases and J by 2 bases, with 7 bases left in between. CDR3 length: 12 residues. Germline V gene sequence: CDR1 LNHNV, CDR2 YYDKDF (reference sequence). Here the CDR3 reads CATRGVQETQYF. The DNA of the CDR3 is TGTGCCACCAGGGGTGTTCAAGAGACCCAGTACTTC.

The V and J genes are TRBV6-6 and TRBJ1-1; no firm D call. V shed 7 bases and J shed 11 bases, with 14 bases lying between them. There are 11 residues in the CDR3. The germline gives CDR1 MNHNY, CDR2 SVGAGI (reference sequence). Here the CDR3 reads CASNGPQRAFF. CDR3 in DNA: TGTGCCAGCAATGGGCCTCAACGTGCTTTCTTT.

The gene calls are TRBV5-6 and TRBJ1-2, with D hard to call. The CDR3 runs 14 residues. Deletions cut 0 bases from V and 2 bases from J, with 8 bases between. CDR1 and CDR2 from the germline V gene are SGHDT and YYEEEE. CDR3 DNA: TGTGCCAGCAGCTTGGATCAGCTAAACTATGGCTACACCTTC. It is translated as CASSLDQLNYGYTF.

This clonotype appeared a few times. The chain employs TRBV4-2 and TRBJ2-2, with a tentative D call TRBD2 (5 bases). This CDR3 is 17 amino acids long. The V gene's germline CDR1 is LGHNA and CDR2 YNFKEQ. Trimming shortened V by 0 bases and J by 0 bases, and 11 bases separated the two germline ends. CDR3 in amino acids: CASSQDRGSSNTGELFF. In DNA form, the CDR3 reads TGTGCCAGCAGCCAAGACCGGGGATCATCGAACACCGGGGAGCTGTTTTTT.

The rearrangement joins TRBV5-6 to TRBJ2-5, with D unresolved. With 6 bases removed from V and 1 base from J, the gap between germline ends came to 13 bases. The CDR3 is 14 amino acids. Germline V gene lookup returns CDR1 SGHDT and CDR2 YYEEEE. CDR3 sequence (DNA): TGTGCCAGCATGCGTAAGGACCTCCAAGAGACCCAGTACTTC. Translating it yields CASMRKDLQETQYF.

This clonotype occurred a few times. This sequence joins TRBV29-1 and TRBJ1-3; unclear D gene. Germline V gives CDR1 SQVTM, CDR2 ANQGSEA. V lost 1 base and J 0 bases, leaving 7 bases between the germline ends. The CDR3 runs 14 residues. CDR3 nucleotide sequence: TGCAGCGTTGAAGGGAGAGCCTCTGGAAACACCATATATTTT. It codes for CSVEGRASGNTIYF.

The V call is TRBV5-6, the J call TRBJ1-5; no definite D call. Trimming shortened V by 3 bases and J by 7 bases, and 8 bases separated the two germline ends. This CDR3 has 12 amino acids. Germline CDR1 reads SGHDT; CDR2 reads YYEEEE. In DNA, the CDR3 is TGTGCCAGCAGCTCACGAGCCCAGCCCCAGCATTTT. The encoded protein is CASSSRAQPQHF. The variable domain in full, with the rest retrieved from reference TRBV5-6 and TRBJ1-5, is DAGVTQSPTHLIKTRGQQVTLRCSPKSGHDTVSWYQQALGQGPQFIFQYYEEEERQRGNFPDRFSGHQFPNYSSELNVNALLLGDSALYLCASSSRAQPQHFGDGTRLSIL.

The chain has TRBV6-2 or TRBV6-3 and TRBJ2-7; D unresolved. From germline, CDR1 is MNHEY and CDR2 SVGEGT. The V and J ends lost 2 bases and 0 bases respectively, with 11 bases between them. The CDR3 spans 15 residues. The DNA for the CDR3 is TGTGCCAGCAGTTACCTGGCCTCAAACTCCTACGAGCAGTACTTC. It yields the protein CASSYLASNSYEQYF.

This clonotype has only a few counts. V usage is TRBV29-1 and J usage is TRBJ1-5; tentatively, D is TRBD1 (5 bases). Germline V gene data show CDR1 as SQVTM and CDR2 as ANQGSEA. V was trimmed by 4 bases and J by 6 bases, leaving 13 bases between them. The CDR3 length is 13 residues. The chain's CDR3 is CSVGTGTGQPQHF. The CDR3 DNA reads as TGCAGCGTTGGAACAGGCACGGGTCAGCCCCAGCATTTT.

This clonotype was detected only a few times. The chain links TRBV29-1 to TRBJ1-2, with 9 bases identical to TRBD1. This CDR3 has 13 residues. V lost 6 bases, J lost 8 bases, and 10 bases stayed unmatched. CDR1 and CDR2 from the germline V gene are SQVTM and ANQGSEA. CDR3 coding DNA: TGCAGCGTGGATCGGACAGGGGCTTTGGGCTACACCTTC. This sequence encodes CSVDRTGALGYTF.

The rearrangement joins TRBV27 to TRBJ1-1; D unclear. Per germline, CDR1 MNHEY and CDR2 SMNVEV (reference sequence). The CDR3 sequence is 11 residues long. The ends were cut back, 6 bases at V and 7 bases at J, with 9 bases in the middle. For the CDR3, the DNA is TGTGCCAGCAGCTCCTCATATGAAGCTTTCTTT. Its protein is CASSSSYEAFF.

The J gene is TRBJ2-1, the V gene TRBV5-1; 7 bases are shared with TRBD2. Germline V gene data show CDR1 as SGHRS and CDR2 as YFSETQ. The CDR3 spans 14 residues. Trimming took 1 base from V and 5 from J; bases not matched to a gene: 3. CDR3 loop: CASSLLGLHNEQFF. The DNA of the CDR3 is TGCGCCAGCAGCTTGTTGGGACTACACAATGAGCAGTTCTTC.

The CDR3 sequence: CSVEGQKGSYNEQFF. In DNA form, the CDR3 reads TGCAGCGTTGAAGGGCAGAAAGGCTCCTACAATGAGCAGTTCTTC. The chain recombines TRBV29-1 with TRBJ2-1; D ambiguous. Trimming left V 1 base short and J 0 bases short, with 10 bases between. This CDR3 is 15 amino acids long. The germline V gene has CDR1 SQVTM and CDR2 ANQGSEA.